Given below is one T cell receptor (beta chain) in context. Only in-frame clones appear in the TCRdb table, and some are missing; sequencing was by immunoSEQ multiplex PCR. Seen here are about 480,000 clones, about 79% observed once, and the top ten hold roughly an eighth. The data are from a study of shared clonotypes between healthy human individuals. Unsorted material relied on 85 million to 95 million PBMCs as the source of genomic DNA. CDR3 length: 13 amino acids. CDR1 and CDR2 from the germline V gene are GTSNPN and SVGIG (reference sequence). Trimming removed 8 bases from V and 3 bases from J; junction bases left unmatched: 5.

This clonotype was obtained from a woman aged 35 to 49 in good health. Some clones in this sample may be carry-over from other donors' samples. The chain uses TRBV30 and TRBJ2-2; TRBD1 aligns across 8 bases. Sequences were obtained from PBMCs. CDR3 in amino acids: CARTGRYTGELFF. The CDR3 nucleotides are TGTGCCAGGACAGGGAGATACACCGGGGAGCTGTTTTTT.